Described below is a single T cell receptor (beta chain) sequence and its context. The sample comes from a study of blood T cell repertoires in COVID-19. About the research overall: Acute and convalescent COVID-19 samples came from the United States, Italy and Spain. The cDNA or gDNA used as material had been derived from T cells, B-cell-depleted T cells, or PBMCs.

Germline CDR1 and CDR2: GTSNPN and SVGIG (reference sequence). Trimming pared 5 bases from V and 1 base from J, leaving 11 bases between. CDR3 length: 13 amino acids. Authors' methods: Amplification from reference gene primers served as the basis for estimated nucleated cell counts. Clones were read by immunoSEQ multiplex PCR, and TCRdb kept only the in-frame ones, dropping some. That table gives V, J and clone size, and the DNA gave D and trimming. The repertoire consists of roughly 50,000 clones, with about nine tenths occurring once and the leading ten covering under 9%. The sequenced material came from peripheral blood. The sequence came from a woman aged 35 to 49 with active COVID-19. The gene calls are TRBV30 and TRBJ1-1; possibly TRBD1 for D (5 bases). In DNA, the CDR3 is TGTGCCTGGTCGACTGGACAGAACACTGAAGCTTTCTTT. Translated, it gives CAWSTGQNTEAFF.